These T cell receptor beta chains were read from a single sample in a study of lymphopenia after photon versus proton radiotherapy. Sequencing was performed with immunoSEQ multiplex PCR; in TCRdb, only in-frame clones are kept and a portion is missing. The profile covers some 40,000 clones, with approximately 90% appearing a single time and roughly 15% taken by the ten largest. Sequenced here: peripheral blood, sampled from a patient treated with photon-based radiotherapy. The source is a man in his sixties with cholangiocarcinoma. CDR3s include the opening cysteine and the closing phenylalanine or tryptophan. The order of the fields is CDR3 protein, CDR3 DNA, clone size, D gene, V gene, J gene. D genes are given only for firm matches. The listing skips clone size in some rows; elsewhere it reads once, few, many or a size class.

CDR3: CASSLDWANEQFF
DNA: TGTGCCAGCAGCTTAGACTGGGCCAATGAGCAGTTCTTC
size: .
D: .
V: TRBV7-9
J: TRBJ2-1

CDR3: CASSKGPLGLAAGEYEQYF
DNA: TGTGCCAGCAGCAAGGGGCCTCTGGGACTAGCGGCGGGGGAGTACGAGCAGTACTTC
size: .
D: TRBD2
V: TRBV13
J: TRBJ2-7

CDR3: CASRTSGNTGELFF
DNA: TGTGCCAGTAGGACTAGCGGTAACACCGGGGAGCTGTTTTTT
size: .
D: TRBD2
V: TRBV19
J: TRBJ2-2

CDR3: CASSSLTRTSGKPYNEQFF
DNA: TGTGCCAGCAGCTCCTTGACAAGGACTAGCGGGAAACCCTACAATGAGCAGTTCTTC
size: .
D: TRBD2
V: TRBV13
J: TRBJ2-1

CDR3: CAIRGDWGSPLHF
DNA: TGTGCCATCAGGGGCGATTGGGGTTCACCCCTCCACTTT
size: .
D: .
V: TRBV10-3
J: TRBJ1-6

CDR3: CASSWGLAGENEQFF
DNA: TGCGCCAGCAGCTGGGGACTAGCGGGAGAAAATGAGCAGTTCTTC
size: once
D: TRBD2
V: TRBV5-1
J: TRBJ2-1

CDR3: CASSGTGRYGYTF
DNA: TGTGCCAGCAGCGGGACAGGGAGGTATGGCTACACCTTC
size: .
D: TRBD1
V: TRBV28
J: TRBJ1-2

CDR3: CASSNPPGGEWYGYTF
DNA: TGTGCCAGTAGTAACCCCCCAGGGGGCGAGTGGTATGGCTACACCTTC
size: .
D: TRBD1
V: TRBV19
J: TRBJ1-2

CDR3: CASGQFYEQYF
DNA: TGTGCCAGCGGACAGTTCTACGAGCAGTACTTC
size: .
D: .
V: TRBV6-1
J: TRBJ2-7

CDR3: CASSLVPIQETQYF
DNA: TGTGCCAGCAGCTTAGTGCCTATACAAGAGACCCAGTACTTC
size: .
D: .
V: TRBV7-9
J: TRBJ2-5

CDR3: CSVHTGTGGYEQYF
DNA: TGCAGCGTTCATACCGGGACAGGGGGCTACGAGCAGTACTTC
size: .
D: TRBD1
V: TRBV29-1
J: TRBJ2-7

CDR3: CASSEYKMNTEAFF
DNA: TGCGCCAGCAGTGAGTACAAAATGAACACTGAAGCTTTCTTT
size: .
D: .
V: TRBV10-2
J: TRBJ1-1

CDR3: CASSLYGGRQFF
DNA: TGTGCCAGCAGTTTATACGGGGGCCGGCAGTTCTTC
size: .
D: .
V: TRBV27
J: TRBJ2-1

CDR3: CASSLWRGYGRQPQHF
DNA: TGTGCCAGCAGTTTATGGAGGGGTTATGGCAGGCAGCCCCAGCATTTT
size: .
D: .
V: TRBV28
J: TRBJ1-5

CDR3: CASSLPGSGNTIYF
DNA: TGTGCCAGCAGCTTGCCGGGCTCTGGAAACACCATATATTTT
size: .
D: .
V: TRBV5-5
J: TRBJ1-3

CDR3: CASRSLIPGGGTGALHF
DNA: TGTGCCAGCAGGAGCTTGATTCCTGGTGGCGGTACAGGGGCCCTCCACTTT
size: .
D: TRBD1
V: TRBV28
J: TRBJ1-6

CDR3: CASSLPIAGVSGEQFF
DNA: TGCGCCAGCAGCTTGCCGATAGCGGGAGTAAGCGGTGAGCAGTTCTTC
size: .
D: TRBD2
V: TRBV5-1
J: TRBJ2-1

CDR3: CASSPGLGVNQPQHF
DNA: TGTGCCAGTAGTCCCGGTTTGGGGGTAAACCAGCCCCAGCATTTT
size: .
D: .
V: TRBV19
J: TRBJ1-5

CDR3: CATSTSGSTDTQYF
DNA: TGTGCCACCTCGACTAGCGGCAGCACAGATACGCAGTATTTT
size: .
D: TRBD2
V: TRBV19
J: TRBJ2-3

CDR3: CASSASDEQFF
DNA: TGTGCCAGCAGTGCCAGCGATGAGCAGTTCTTC
size: .
D: .
V: TRBV6-1
J: TRBJ2-1

CDR3: CASQPPPGQVPNTEAFF
DNA: TGTGCCAGTCAACCCCCCCCGGGACAGGTTCCTAACACTGAAGCTTTCTTT
size: .
D: TRBD1
V: TRBV19
J: TRBJ1-1

CDR3: CASSSTDTQYF
DNA: TGTGCCAGCTCATCCACAGATACGCAGTATTTT
size: .
D: .
V: TRBV18
J: TRBJ2-3

CDR3: CASSLYNEQFF
DNA: TGTGCCAGCAGTTTATACAATGAGCAGTTCTTC
size: .
D: .
V: TRBV28
J: TRBJ2-1

CDR3: CASSEGNQPQHF
DNA: TGCGCCAGCAGTGAAGGGAATCAGCCCCAGCATTTT
size: few
D: .
V: TRBV10-1
J: TRBJ1-5

CDR3: CASSTSWGGQGTSNEQYF
DNA: TGTGCCAGCAGCACCTCGTGGGGCGGACAAGGTACATCCAACGAGCAGTACTTC
size: .
D: .
V: TRBV11-3
J: TRBJ2-7

CDR3: CASSDVSAGPSYNEQFF
DNA: TGTGCCAGCAGTGATGTTTCAGCGGGGCCCTCCTACAATGAGCAGTTCTTC
size: .
D: TRBD2
V: TRBV25-1
J: TRBJ2-1

CDR3: CASRAGAVNTIYF
DNA: TGTGCCAGCCGAGCAGGGGCGGTAAACACCATATATTTT
size: .
D: .
V: TRBV6-5
J: TRBJ1-3

CDR3: CAISEPRDSPGKLFF
DNA: TGTGCCATCAGTGAGCCCAGGGACAGCCCGGGAAAACTGTTTTTT
size: .
D: TRBD1
V: TRBV10-3
J: TRBJ1-4

CDR3: CASSTRETGGDEQYF
DNA: TGTGCCAGCAGTACCCGAGAGACAGGGGGTGACGAGCAGTACTTC
size: .
D: TRBD1
V: TRBV28
J: TRBJ2-7

CDR3: CASSPVGGRADTQYF
DNA: TGTGCCAGCAGCCCAGTGGGAGGCCGAGCAGATACGCAGTATTTT
size: .
D: .
V: TRBV7-9
J: TRBJ2-3

CDR3: CASSQDPGDGKAFF
DNA: TGCGCCAGCAGCCAAGATCCGGGGGATGGGAAGGCTTTCTTT
size: .
D: .
V: TRBV4-3
J: TRBJ1-1

CDR3: CASSAGNYGYTF
DNA: TGTGCCAGCAGTGCAGGGAACTATGGCTACACCTTC
size: .
D: .
V: TRBV28
J: TRBJ1-2

CDR3: CASSTPGGLGYTF
DNA: TGTGCCAGCAGTACCCCCGGAGGCCTTGGCTACACCTTC
size: .
D: .
V: TRBV28
J: TRBJ1-2

CDR3: CASSPEVGQHHQYF
DNA: TGTGCCAGCAGCCCGGAAGTCGGCCAGCACCATCAGTACTTC
size: .
D: .
V: TRBV7-9
J: TRBJ2-4

CDR3: CASSFGLALDTQYF
DNA: TGTGCCAGCAGCTTTGGACTAGCTTTAGATACGCAGTATTTT
size: once
D: TRBD2
V: TRBV5-5
J: TRBJ2-3

CDR3: CASSEGHRDTQYF
DNA: TGTGCCAGCAGTGAAGGCCACAGAGATACGCAGTATTTT
size: .
D: .
V: TRBV6-1
J: TRBJ2-3

CDR3: CASSLFPGDTEAFF
DNA: TGCGCCAGCAGCTTGTTCCCAGGAGACACTGAAGCTTTCTTT
size: once
D: .
V: TRBV5-1
J: TRBJ1-1